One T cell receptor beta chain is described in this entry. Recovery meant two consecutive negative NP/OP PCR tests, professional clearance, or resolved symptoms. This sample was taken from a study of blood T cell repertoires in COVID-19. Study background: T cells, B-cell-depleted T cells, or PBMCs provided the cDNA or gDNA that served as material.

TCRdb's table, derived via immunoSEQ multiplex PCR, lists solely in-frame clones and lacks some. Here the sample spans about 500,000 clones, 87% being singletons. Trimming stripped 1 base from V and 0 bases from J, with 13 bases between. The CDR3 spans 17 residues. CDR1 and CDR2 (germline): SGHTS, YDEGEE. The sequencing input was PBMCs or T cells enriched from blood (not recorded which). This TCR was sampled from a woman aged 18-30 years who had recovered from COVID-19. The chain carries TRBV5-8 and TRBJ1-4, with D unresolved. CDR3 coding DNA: TGTGCCAGCAGCTTGTATGACGGCGGTGCAACTAATGAAAAACTGTTTTTT. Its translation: CASSLYDGGATNEKLFF. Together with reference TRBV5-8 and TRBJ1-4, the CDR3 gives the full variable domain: EAGVTQSPTHLIKTRGQQATLRCSPISGHTSVYWYQQALGLGLQFLLWYDEGEERNRGNFPPRFSGRQFPNYSSELNVNALELEDSALYLCASSLYDGGATNEKLFFGSGTQLSVL.